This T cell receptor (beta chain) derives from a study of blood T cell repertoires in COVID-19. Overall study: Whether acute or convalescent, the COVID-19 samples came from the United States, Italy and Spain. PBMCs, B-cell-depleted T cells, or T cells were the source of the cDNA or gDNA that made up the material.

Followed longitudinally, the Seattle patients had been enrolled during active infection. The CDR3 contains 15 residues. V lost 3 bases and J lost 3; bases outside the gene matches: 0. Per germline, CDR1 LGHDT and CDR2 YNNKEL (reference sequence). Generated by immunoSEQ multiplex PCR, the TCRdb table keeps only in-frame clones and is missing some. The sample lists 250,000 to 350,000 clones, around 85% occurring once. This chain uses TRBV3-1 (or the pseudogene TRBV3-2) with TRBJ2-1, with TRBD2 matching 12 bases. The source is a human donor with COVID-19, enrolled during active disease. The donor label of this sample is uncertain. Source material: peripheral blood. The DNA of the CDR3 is TGTGCCAGCAGCCAGACTAGCGGGAGCTACAATGAGCAGTTCTTC. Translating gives CASSQTSGSYNEQFF.